Detailed here is one TCR beta chain. Original data processing: Amplification of reference gene primers provided the estimated nucleated cell counts. The assay was immunoSEQ multiplex PCR, and TCRdb's table has in-frame clones only and misses some. That table is the source of V, J and clone size, and D and trimming were worked out from the DNA. Here the sample spans 350,000 to 450,000 clones, 85% to 90% being singletons. The entry originates in a study of blood T cell repertoires in COVID-19. On the study more broadly: From the United States, Italy and Spain came samples of acute and convalescent COVID-19. The analysed material was cDNA or gDNA that came from T cells, B-cell-depleted T cells, or PBMCs.

Individuals drawn from approximately 22 US areas were roughly 18 to 95 years old. This CDR3 has 13 residues. CDR1 is MNHEY and CDR2 is SVGAGI in the germline V gene. Trimming removed 8 bases from V and 2 bases from J; junction bases left unmatched: 2. The receptor was isolated from a woman aged 25-40 years who had recovered from COVID-19. Sequenced sample: PBMCs or T cells enriched from blood (not recorded which). This chain uses TRBV6-5 with TRBJ2-3; 9 nucleotides align to TRBD2. The CDR3 DNA reads TGTGCCAGCCTAGCGGGGTCCACAGATACGCAGTATTTT. Its translation is CASLAGSTDTQYF.